The entry below gives a single T cell receptor beta chain sequence along with its context. The antigen is not known. Generated by immunoSEQ multiplex PCR, the TCRdb table keeps only in-frame clones and is missing some. The sample has about 24,000 clones; around three quarters are singletons. The data were obtained in a study of OX40 agonist ivuxolimab in advanced cancers. Overall study: Eligibility admitted prior anti-PD-1, anti-PD-L1 or anti-CTLA-4 therapy; roughly 39% had some. Partial response was recorded in three patients: one hepatocellular carcinoma and two cutaneous melanoma cases.

Study-level results: Some of the lowest clonal expansion was seen in partial responders at 0.1-3.0 mg/kg.

CDR1 is SEHNR, CDR2 FQNEAQ, per germline (reference sequence). Trimming at V came to 5 bases and at J to 3 bases, leaving 2 bases not matched to a gene. The CDR3 length is 15 residues. The input for sequencing was CD4+ or CD8+ T cells sorted from blood, taken in a trial of the OX40 agonist ivuxolimab. This chain links TRBV7-9 with TRBJ2-2; TRBD2 matches 11 bases. This clonotype was obtained from an adult with an advanced solid tumor such as melanoma, head and neck, liver or kidney cancer. The CDR3 sequence is CASSRTSGYTGELFF. The CDR3 bases are TGTGCCAGCAGCAGGACTAGCGGGTACACCGGGGAGCTGTTTTTT.